These 21 T cell receptor beta chains came from one sample sequenced in a study of shared clonotypes between healthy human individuals. Naive CD8 cells lacked CD45RO, underwent positive selection for CCR7 and left out terminally differentiated effector memory CD45RA+ cells. Sequencing used immunoSEQ multiplex PCR; TCRdb keeps in-frame clones, though not all of them. The sample lists hundreds of thousands of clones; 95% to 97% were seen once. Sequenced material: naive CD8+ T cells sorted from blood. Receptors originate from a woman aged 30 to 39 in good health.

This chain connects TRBV14 to TRBJ2-1; D remains unclear. Germline V CDR1 and CDR2: SGHDN, FVKESK. V was cut by 3 bases and J by 9 bases, with 9 bases left in between. The CDR3 is made up of 12 amino acids. The CDR3: CASSQLKGEQFF. As DNA, the CDR3 is TGTGCCAGCAGCCAGTTGAAGGGTGAGCAGTTCTTC. Variable domain in full (rest from reference TRBV14 and TRBJ2-1): EAGVTQFPSHSVIEKGQTVTLRCDPISGHDNLYWYRRVMGKEIKFLLHFVKESKQDESGMPNNRFLAERTGGTYSTLKVQPAELEDSGVYFCASSQLKGEQFFGPGTRLTVL.

The chain couples TRBV11-2 to TRBJ2-4; either TRBD1 or TRBD2 may fit D (5 bases each). The V gene's germline CDR1 is SGHAT and CDR2 FQNNGV. Trimming took off 1 base at V and 8 bases at J, with 18 bases between the two ends. The CDR3 sequence is 16 residues long. This CDR3 reads CASSLGVSKLGDIQYF. CDR3 nucleotides: TGTGCCAGCAGCTTAGGGGTTTCGAAGTTGGGGGACATTCAGTACTTC.

This clone was recorded once. This CDR3 is missing its conserved last phenylalanine or tryptophan, likely due to a read error. The DNA is left out, because the CDR3 cannot be placed on it with certainty; the CDR3 is given as TCRdb lists it. The chain couples TRBV5-5 to TRBJ2-7; the D call TRBD2 from the table was never checked on the DNA. Germline loops: CDR1 SGHKS, CDR2 YYEKEE (reference sequence). The CDR3 spans 12 amino acids, including both terminal residues. The CDR3 here is CASSPGPREGTG.

V and J are TRBV13 and TRBJ2-7; 7 bases agree with TRBD2. Germline loops: CDR1 PRHDT, CDR2 FYEKMQ (reference sequence). Trimming removed 0 bases from V and 7 bases from J; junction bases left unmatched: 9. This CDR3 comprises 15 residues. In DNA, the CDR3 is TGTGCCAGCAGCTTAGGCGGGGGGAACGTGAAGGAGCAGTACTTC. Translation gives CASSLGGGNVKEQYF.

The chain carries TRBV19 and TRBJ2-7, with 8 nucleotides matching TRBD2. This CDR3 region has 15 residues. The germline gives CDR1 LNHDA, CDR2 SQIVND (reference sequence). V was pared by 4 bases and J by 4 bases, with 9 bases of the junction left unmatched. The CDR3 is CASSNEAGAVYEQYF. CDR3 nucleotides: TGTGCCAGTAGTAATGAAGCGGGAGCCGTTTACGAGCAGTACTTC.

The chain couples TRBV19 to TRBJ2-7, with TRBD1 matching 7 bases. The CDR3 loop spans 13 amino acids. CDR1 and CDR2 (germline): LNHDA, SQIVND (reference sequence). J was trimmed by 2 bases and V by 3 bases; bases with no gene match: 1. The CDR3 nucleotides are TGTGCCAGTAGTATGGGACAGCCCTACGAGCAGTACTTC. Protein: CASSMGQPYEQYF. The entire variable domain, with the rest obtained from reference TRBV19 and TRBJ2-7, is as follows: DGGITQSPKYLFRKEGQNVTLSCEQNLNHDAMYWYRQDPGQGLRLIYYSQIVNDFQKGDIAEGYSVSREKKESFPLTVTSAQKNPTAFYLCASSMGQPYEQYFGPGTRLTVT.

In its sample, this clone was seen once. This chain's CDR3 is CASSPAYEQYF. CDR3 bases: TGTGCCAGCAGCCCTGCCTACGAGCAGTACTTC. The rearrangement links TRBV27 to TRBJ2-7, with D unclear. Germline V CDR1 and CDR2: MNHEY, SMNVEV (reference sequence). This CDR3 is 11 amino acids long. The V and J ends lost 6 bases and 2 bases respectively, with 5 bases between them.

This chain joins TRBV4-1 and TRBJ1-2, with 10 bases matching TRBD1. The CDR3 spans 16 residues. Trimming took 1 base from V and 2 from J; bases not matched to a gene: 4. The germline V gene has CDR1 MGHRA and CDR2 YSYEKL. CDR3 in DNA: TGCGCCAGCAGCCAAGCCGACAGGGGGCGCAACTATGGCTACACCTTC. Translated: CASSQADRGRNYGYTF.

The sample holds one count of this clone. The CDR3 protein is CASSHAVQQFF. DNA of the CDR3: TGCGCCAGCAGCCACGCCGTCCAGCAGTTCTTC. J is TRBJ2-1 and V is TRBV4-1; D remains unclear. V shed 3 bases and J shed 11 bases, with 8 bases lying between them. Germline V gene data show CDR1 as MGHRA and CDR2 as YSYEKL. The CDR3 covers 11 residues.

The chain has TRBV7-7 and TRBJ2-5, with TRBD2 matching over 8 bases. The length of the CDR3 is 15 residues. With 1 base clipped from V and 3 bases from J, the junction kept 4 bases outside the gene matches. Germline V gives CDR1 SSHAT, CDR2 FNYEAQ (reference sequence). CDR3 nucleotides: TGTGCCAGCAGCTTAGGAGGTAGCGGGAAAGAGACCCAGTACTTC. Translated: CASSLGGSGKETQYF.

The chain is built from TRBV5-4 and TRBJ2-7; no clear D. Deletions cut 0 bases from V and 3 bases from J, with 4 bases between. The CDR3 has 12 residues. The germline CDR1 and CDR2 sequences are SGHNT and YYREEE (reference sequence). CDR3 sequence: CASSLGYYEQYF. The CDR3 bases are TGTGCCAGCAGCTTGGGGTACTACGAGCAGTACTTC. The variable domain in full, with the rest retrieved from reference TRBV5-4 and TRBJ2-7, is ETGVTQSPTHLIKTRGQQVTLRCSSQSGHNTVSWYQQALGQGPQFIFQYYREEENGRGNFPPRFSGLQFPNYSSELNVNALELDDSALYLCASSLGYYEQYFGPGTRLTVT.

This clone was detected once. The rearrangement links TRBV28 to TRBJ1-2; 9 bases map to TRBD1. Per germline, CDR1 MDHEN and CDR2 SYDVKM. Trimming cost V 4 bases and J 8 bases; bases outside gene matches: 5. The CDR3 spans 13 residues. CDR3 loop: CASSWTGAPGYTF. CDR3 in DNA: TGTGCCAGCAGTTGGACAGGGGCCCCCGGCTACACCTTC.

V is TRBV4-1 and J is TRBJ2-1, with 10 bases that match TRBD2. Germline V gives CDR1 MGHRA, CDR2 YSYEKL. The CDR3 covers 15 residues. V was pared by 4 bases and J by 5 bases, with 5 bases of the junction left unmatched. The CDR3 DNA sequence: TGCGCCAGCAGCCTCCGGACTAGCGGTAACAATGAGCAGTTCTTC. This sequence encodes CASSLRTSGNNEQFF.

The chain recombines TRBV28 with TRBJ2-1; TRBD2 aligns across 8 bases. Germline V gene data show CDR1 as MDHEN and CDR2 as SYDVKM. The CDR3 runs 16 residues. Trimming cost V 6 bases and J 7 bases; bases outside gene matches: 14. DNA for the CDR3: TGTGCCAGCAGCCCCCCGGATAGCGGGATTCTTAATGAGCAGTTCTTC. Translation gives CASSPPDSGILNEQFF.

This clone showed up just a few times. The rearrangement uses TRBV14 and TRBJ1-1, with D possibly TRBD1 on 5 matching bases. V was clipped by 3 bases and J by 3 bases, with 14 bases between them. This CDR3 spans 15 amino acids. The V gene's germline CDR1 is SGHDN and CDR2 FVKESK. The CDR3 coding sequence is TGTGCCAGCAGCCAGCTGACAGTCCCCGACACTGAAGCTTTCTTT. It translates to CASSQLTVPDTEAFF.

The chain uses TRBV19 and TRBJ1-1; D is unresolved. Germline V gene sequence: CDR1 LNHDA, CDR2 SQIVND (reference sequence). This CDR3 has 13 amino acids. V gave up 1 base and J gave up 10 bases, with 13 bases separating them. The CDR3 region is CASSIGPRNGAFF. CDR3 bases: TGTGCCAGTAGTATAGGGCCACGAAATGGAGCTTTCTTT.

The chain links TRBV6-1 to TRBJ2-1; 10 nucleotides agree with TRBD2. The CDR3 consists of 14 residues. Per germline, CDR1 MNHNS and CDR2 SASEGT. V lost 6 bases and J lost 4; bases outside the gene matches: 3. In DNA form, the CDR3 reads TGTGCCAGCAGGAGCGGGAGGGGGTACAATGAGCAGTTCTTC. Residues: CASRSGRGYNEQFF.

This chain links TRBV6-1 with TRBJ2-2; D call uncertain. V lost 1 base and J 2 bases, leaving 11 bases between the germline ends. CDR1 MNHNS and CDR2 SASEGT come from the germline V gene. The CDR3 is made up of 16 amino acids. CDR3 bases: TGTGCCAGCAGTGAAGGCCCCAGGAGTAACACCGGGGAGCTGTTTTTT. Encoded protein: CASSEGPRSNTGELFF.

The chain uses TRBV5-1 and TRBJ2-3; the match to TRBD1 covers 7 bases. Germline trimming cut 2 bases from V and 2 bases from J; bases unmatched to any gene: 5. Germline values: CDR1 SGHRS, CDR2 YFSETQ. The CDR3 sequence is 15 residues long. CDR3 coding DNA: TGCGCCAGCAGCTTAGACAGGGTTAACACAGATACGCAGTATTTT. This sequence encodes CASSLDRVNTDTQYF.

V and J are TRBV9 and TRBJ2-1; the D gene is possibly TRBD2 (6 bases). V was pared by 2 bases and J by 4 bases, with 10 bases between. The CDR3 has 14 residues. The germline CDR1 and CDR2 sequences are SGDLS and YYNGEE. The CDR3 nucleotides read TGTGCCAGCAGCGTGGGAGGAAGTTACAATGAGCAGTTCTTC. Translated, it gives CASSVGGSYNEQFF.

This chain's CDR3 is CASRRTSGREETQYF. In DNA, the CDR3 is TGTGCCAGCAGGAGGACTAGCGGGAGAGAAGAGACCCAGTACTTC. This sequence joins TRBV2 and TRBJ2-5; 13 nucleotides align to TRBD2. V gave up 6 bases and J gave up 3 bases; unmatched junction bases: 4. CDR3 size: 15 residues. Germline assignment: CDR1 SNHLY and CDR2 FYNNEI.